Following are 9 T cell receptor beta chains from one sample sequenced in a study of T cell changes during pregnancy in multiple sclerosis. Measured with immunoSEQ multiplex PCR; TCRdb has only the in-frame clones, and not every one. The data contain more than 45,000 clones, around 92% of them seen just once; the ten biggest clones take up approximately 0.58%. Sequenced here: CD4+ T cells from peripheral blood mononuclear cells, sampled after pregnancy. The source is a female donor with multiple sclerosis, enrolled in a pregnancy study.

The chain employs TRBV11-2 and TRBJ2-5; tentative D call: TRBD2 (6 bases). Trimming took 5 bases from V and 4 from J, leaving 17 bases between them. The CDR3 covers 15 residues. Germline values: CDR1 SGHAT, CDR2 FQNNGV. As DNA, the CDR3 is TGTGCCAGCAGCCCCCTGGGTGGGGGAGGAGAGACCCAGTACTTC. This gives the protein CASSPLGGGGETQYF.

This chain connects TRBV19 to TRBJ1-5; 7 positions agree with TRBD1. This CDR3 has 15 amino acids. Germline CDR1 reads LNHDA; CDR2 reads SQIVND (reference sequence). V dropped 7 bases and J dropped 2; count of bases not matched to a gene: 8. CDR3 in DNA: TGTGCCAGTAAAACCTATACAGGGGGCAATCAGCCCCAGCATTTT. This codes for CASKTYTGGNQPQHF.

The rearrangement joins TRBV5-1 to TRBJ2-3, with TRBD2 identical over 9 bases. This CDR3 region has 14 residues. Trimming cost V 5 bases and J 4 bases; bases outside gene matches: 5. Germline CDR1 and CDR2: SGHRS and YFSETQ. Written as DNA, the CDR3 is TGCGCCAGCAGTATTAGCGGGGGATCAGATACGCAGTATTTT. This codes for CASSISGGSDTQYF.

This chain uses TRBV30 with TRBJ2-7, with D possibly being TRBD1 (5 bases). The V gene lost 4 bases and the J gene lost 9 bases, with 22 bases spanning the gap. Germline V gene sequence: CDR1 GTSNPN, CDR2 SVGIG (reference sequence). CDR3 length equals 14 residues. CDR3 coding DNA: TGTGCCTGGACCCAGTCCAGCACTGGGGCTGGGCAGTACTTC. The encoded protein is CAWTQSSTGAGQYF.

V gene TRBV4-3 combines with J gene TRBJ1-2; unclear D gene. This CDR3 comprises 12 residues. Germline V gives CDR1 LGHNA, CDR2 YSLEER. Trimming removed 0 bases at V and 4 bases at J, with 3 bases between. CDR3 sequence reads: CASSQDSYGYTF. The CDR3 coding sequence is TGCGCCAGCAGCCAAGATAGCTATGGCTACACCTTC.

This chain joins TRBV2 and TRBJ2-7; TRBD1 matches at 7 bases. The J segment lost 7 bases and the V segment lost 6 bases, leaving 6 bases of the junction unmatched. There are 12 residues in the CDR3. Germline loops: CDR1 SNHLY, CDR2 FYNNEI. Here the CDR3 reads CASRTGSGEQYF. CDR3 nucleotide sequence: TGTGCCAGCAGGACAGGGAGTGGGGAGCAGTACTTC.

The chain links TRBV7-2 to TRBJ2-4; 13 nucleotides agree with TRBD2. Germline V gene data show CDR1 as SGHTA and CDR2 as FQGNSA. The V segment lost 4 bases and the J segment 0 bases; nucleotides outside the gene matches: 3. The CDR3 runs 17 residues. CDR3 sequence (DNA): TGTGCCAGCAGCTCGGGGACTAGCGGGGTAGCCAAAAACATTCAGTACTTC. Protein sequence: CASSSGTSGVAKNIQYF.

The rearrangement links TRBV6-6 to TRBJ1-1; TRBD1 aligns across 7 bases. The trim removed 6 bases at V and 0 bases at J, leaving 1 base unmatched. This CDR3 region has 13 residues. From germline, CDR1 is MNHNY and CDR2 SVGAGI (reference sequence). The CDR3 is CASRGQLNTEAFF. DNA for the CDR3: TGTGCCAGCAGGGGACAGTTGAACACTGAAGCTTTCTTT.

The chain uses TRBV7-2 and TRBJ2-1; 10 bases line up with TRBD2. Unmatched junction bases numbered 10, after V lost 4 bases and J lost 7 bases. CDR3 length: 16 residues. The germline CDR1 and CDR2 sequences are SGHTA and FQGNSA. In nucleotides, the CDR3 is TGTGCCAGCAGCTCCTTACAGCGGGGGGGCCGTAATGAGCAGTTCTTC. Amino acid sequence: CASSSLQRGGRNEQFF.